The present T cell receptor beta chain was sequenced within a study of regulatory T cells in long-lasting Graves disease (dated by TCRdb to 2020 to 2022). General notes on the study: Patients with newly diagnosed Graves' disease had been on antithyroid drugs for under 3 months. A total of roughly 33 samples underwent TCR sequencing: around 13 from persistent and around 20 from newly diagnosed Graves' disease patients. The study was conducted in China and was registered as a clinical trial. Persistent Graves' disease patients were compared with newly diagnosed Graves' disease patients by peripheral blood TCR sequencing and RNA sequencing.

From cysteine to phenylalanine, the CDR3 is 13 amino acids long. Only the CDR3 DNA stays, 39 bases, in frame from base 1. From a lookup of the germline V gene, CDR1 and CDR2 are MNHEY and SVGEGT. V is pared back by 6 bases and J by 13 bases, with 16 bases lying between the germline termini. Broader findings and caveats from the paper: The study examined only peripheral blood because the primary lesion, thyroid tissue, could not be accessed. Compared with newly diagnosed patients, patients with persistent Graves' disease had lower TCR Shannon entropy and fewer highly expanded clones, which suggests clonal expansion. Sequencing and analysis were restricted to the TCR beta chain. The authors acknowledged the small sample size as a limitation that may reduce accuracy. Persistent patients shared more public clonotypes among themselves (around 2,500) than newly diagnosed patients did (approximately 900). Preferential use of TRBV28, TRBJ1-2 and TRBJ2-5 was observed in persistent disease, whereas TRBV20-1 and TRBJ2-1 were favored in newly diagnosed disease.

Turning to this clonotype: What this receptor recognizes is not known. Per-base quality was not reported, and no clone a single base away is much larger than it.

Per the publication, the time point label means: newly diagnosed GD, antithyroid drugs for less than 3 months. For both TCR sequencing and RNA sequencing, RNA was extracted from PBMCs in TRIzol. The diagnosis of Graves' disease was made according to American Thyroid Association guidelines. Recruitment of patients was carried out at an endocrinology department in Xi'an, China. Each patient gave around 9.2 milliliters of peripheral blood, collected in an EDTA anticoagulant tube. Ficoll Paque Plus density gradient separation was used to isolate PBMCs, and no further T cell sorting was done. An Agilent 2100 Bioanalyzer and agarose gel were used to check RNA quality, while a NanoDrop 2000 measured RNA concentration. The library was produced with multiplex PCR. This sample was sequenced with an Illumina HiSeq 4000. To build TCR beta libraries, CDR3 regions were amplified by Arm-PCR using iRepertoire HTBI primers. Gel purification was performed on PCR products prior to sequencing. Processing in the source paper ran as follows. A total of roughly 58 TRBV and 14 TRBJ segments were identified across samples and were used for gene usage analysis of CDR3 amino acid clonotypes. COPE and FqMerger were used to merge filtered high-quality paired reads into contigs. Contigs were aligned with BLAST to IMGT TRBV, TRBD and TRBJ reference genes, and CDR3 was defined per IMGT. Any clonotype with a frequency above 0.1% was classified as a highly expanded clone. Shannon entropy served as the measure of repertoire diversity, while the Gini coefficient captured V-J evenness. A clonotype was considered public if more than one individual shared it. TCRdb itself trimmed the public reads at Q25 with fastp, ran MiXCR and retained productive beta chains. Here each entry gathers all rows of one CDR3 protein and keeps the most common genes and DNA. The V and J calls follow TCRdb's processing rather than the paper's. Within this sample are around 500,000 distinct CDR3 sequences, with 15% to 20% of them counted one time only. Around 25% of the sample is taken by the ten largest.

The sample also formed part of further work on T cells in Graves' hyperthyroidism and ophthalmopathy. From the second report: Graves' hyperthyroidism was defined as stable when no progression to ophthalmopathy occurred over 18 months of follow-up. The hyperthyroidism patients were between 18 and 65 years old and newly diagnosed, with a disease duration of less than 2 months. Patients with uncontrolled infections, other autoimmune diseases, pregnancy or lactation were excluded. Diagnoses were established on the basis of clinical symptoms, serum thyroxine and TRAb, thyroid ultrasound, and orbital computed tomography. The TCR CDR3 was subjected to a first round of RT-PCR using the HTBI primer set and the Qiagen OneStep RT-PCR kit. Most expanded thyroid clonotypes (frequency above 0.001) were also detected in blood, suggesting blood repertoires may reflect thyroid immune responses. A 13 V-J signature model separated ophthalmopathy from stable hyperthyroidism, with about 90% sensitivity and just under 84% specificity in cross-validation and 80%/75% in testing. In validation, the model predicted progression to ophthalmopathy with 55% to 71% sensitivity and less than 75% specificity, a median of approximately 6.7 months before onset. To identify TCR V-J signatures that set the groups apart, the researchers used a discovery cohort of 100 patients, made up of around 42 with Graves' ophthalmopathy and some 55 with stable Graves' hyperthyroidism. An independent validation cohort of around 19 hyperthyroidism patients and approximately 16 patients who later progressed to ophthalmopathy tested prospective prediction of ophthalmopathy. For training and testing, the 110 or so patients in the discovery cohort were randomly divided in a 7:3 ratio. In addition, the study compared T-cell repertoires in thyroid tissue and in blood from five or six Graves' hyperthyroidism patients. After blood sampling, hyperthyroidism patients were treated with methimazole at a starting dose of 30 mg daily, and ophthalmopathy patients were treated with high-dose intravenous methylprednisolone. Libraries were constructed in a second round of multiplex PCR, after which size selection and purification were performed. Libraries were sequenced paired-end with 100 bp reads on an Illumina HiSeq2000. SOAPnuke was used to process the raw data, removing reads that contained adapters or uncalled bases, had a mean Phred below 15, or lacked an exact match to the constant primer or identifier. High-quality paired reads were merged using COPE v1.2.5, and each unique nucleotide sequence was defined as a clonotype. Clonotypes were aligned to IMGT TRBV, TRBD and TRBJ reference segments using MiTCR v1.1. The analysis included only V-J combinations with a frequency above 0.0001, which together covered roughly 99% of the repertoires. The TCS score was defined as F50 (clonal expansion) divided by E x V (chaos), with BLOSUM62-based TCRdist calculated between CDR3 peptides within each V-J. Welch's t-statistics and random forest reduced around 520 V-J features to 13, which were used in a naive Bayes classifier (R e1071). Sample size was not statistically predetermined, and blinding of investigators to group allocation was not performed. TCR Vbeta CDR3 sequencing of fewer than 150 peripheral blood samples (43 ophthalmopathy, 70 to 85 hyperthyroidism and approximately 17 progressor patients) is reported in the paper.

The specimen was peripheral blood mononuclear cells (PBMCs), collected at new diagnosis, from a patient treated with antithyroid drugs. In this chain, TRBV6-2 or TRBV6-3 is recombined with TRBJ1-6, with a tentative D gene TRBD1 over 5 matching bases. The source of this sequence is a woman aged 35 to 60 with Graves disease. Donor details come from another sample of the same person, matched by shared clones. The DNA reads as follows: TGTGCCAGCAGCCCTGTGGAGGGGAGGCCCCTCCACTTT. It is translated as CASSPVEGRPLHF.